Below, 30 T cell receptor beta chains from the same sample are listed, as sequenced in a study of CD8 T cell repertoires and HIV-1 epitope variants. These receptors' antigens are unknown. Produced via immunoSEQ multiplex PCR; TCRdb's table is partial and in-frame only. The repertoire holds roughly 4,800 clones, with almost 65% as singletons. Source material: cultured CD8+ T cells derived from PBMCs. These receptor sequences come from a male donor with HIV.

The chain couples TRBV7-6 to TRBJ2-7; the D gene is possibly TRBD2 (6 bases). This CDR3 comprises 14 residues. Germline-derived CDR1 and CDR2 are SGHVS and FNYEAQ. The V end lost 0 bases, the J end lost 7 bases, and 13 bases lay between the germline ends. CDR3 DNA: TGTGCCAGCAGCTTAGCGGGAGGCCCTGGGGAGCAGTACTTC. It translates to CASSLAGGPGEQYF. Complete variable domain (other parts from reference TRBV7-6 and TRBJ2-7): GAGVSQSPRYKVTKRGQDVALRCDPISGHVSLYWYRQALGQGPEFLTYFNYEAQQDKSGLPNDRFSAERPEGSISTLTIQRTEQRDSAMYRCASSLAGGPGEQYFGPGTRLTVT.

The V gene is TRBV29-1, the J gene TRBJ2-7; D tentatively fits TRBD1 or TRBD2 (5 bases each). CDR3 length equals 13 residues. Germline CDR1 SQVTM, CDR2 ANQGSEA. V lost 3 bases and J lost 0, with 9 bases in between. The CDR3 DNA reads TGCAGCGTTGAGGGGACCGTCTCCTACGAGCAGTACTTC. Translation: CSVEGTVSYEQYF.

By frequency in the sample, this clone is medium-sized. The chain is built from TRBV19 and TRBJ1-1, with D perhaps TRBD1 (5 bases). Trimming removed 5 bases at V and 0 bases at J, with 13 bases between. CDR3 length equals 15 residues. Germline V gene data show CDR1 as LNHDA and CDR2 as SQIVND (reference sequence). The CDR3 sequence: CASSDYGALNTEAFF. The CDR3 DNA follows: TGTGCCAGTAGTGATTACGGGGCTCTGAACACTGAAGCTTTCTTT.

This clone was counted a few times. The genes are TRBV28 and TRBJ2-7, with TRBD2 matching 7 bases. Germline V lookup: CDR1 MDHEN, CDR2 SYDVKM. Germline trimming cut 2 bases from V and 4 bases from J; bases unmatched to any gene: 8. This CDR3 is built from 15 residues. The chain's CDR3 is CASSLARAGVYEQYF. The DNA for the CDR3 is TGTGCCAGCAGTTTAGCCAGGGCGGGGGTTTACGAGCAGTACTTC.

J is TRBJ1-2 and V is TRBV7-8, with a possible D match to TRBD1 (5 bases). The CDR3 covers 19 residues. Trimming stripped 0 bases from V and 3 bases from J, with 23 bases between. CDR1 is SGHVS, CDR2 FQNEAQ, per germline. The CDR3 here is CASSLARVQGPSPDYGYTF. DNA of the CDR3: TGTGCCAGCAGCTTAGCGAGGGTCCAGGGCCCTTCTCCCGACTATGGCTACACCTTC.

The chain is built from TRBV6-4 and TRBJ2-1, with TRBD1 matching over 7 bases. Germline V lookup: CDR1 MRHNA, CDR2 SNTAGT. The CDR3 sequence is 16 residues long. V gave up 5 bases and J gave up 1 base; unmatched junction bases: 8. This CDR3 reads CASSLSQGISYNEQFF. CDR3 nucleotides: TGTGCCAGCAGTTTATCACAGGGGATATCCTACAATGAGCAGTTCTTC.

The CDR3 DNA follows: TGTGCCAGCAGTTCGGACGCCTACGAGCAGTACTTC. It translates to CASSSDAYEQYF. V usage is TRBV6-6 and J usage is TRBJ2-7; no clear D gene. Germline CDR1 MNHNY, CDR2 SVGAGI (reference sequence). V gave up 4 bases and J gave up 2 bases, with 6 bases separating them. The length of the CDR3 is 12 residues.

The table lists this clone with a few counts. The CDR3 spells CASSLLAGDYVSTDTQYF. Written as DNA, the CDR3 is TGTGCCAGCAGTTTACTAGCGGGGGATTACGTTAGCACAGATACGCAGTATTTT. The chain links TRBV28 to TRBJ2-3; 10 positions match TRBD2. The CDR3 is 18 residues long. Germline V gene lookup returns CDR1 MDHEN and CDR2 SYDVKM. Trimming at V came to 2 bases and at J to 0 bases, leaving 8 bases not matched to a gene.

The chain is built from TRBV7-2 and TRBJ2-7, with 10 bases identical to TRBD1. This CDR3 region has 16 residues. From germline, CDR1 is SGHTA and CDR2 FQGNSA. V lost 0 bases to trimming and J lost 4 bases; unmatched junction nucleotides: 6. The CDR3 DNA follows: TGTGCCAGCAGCTTAGCTGGGGACAGGGGCTCGTACGAGCAGTACTTC. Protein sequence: CASSLAGDRGSYEQYF.

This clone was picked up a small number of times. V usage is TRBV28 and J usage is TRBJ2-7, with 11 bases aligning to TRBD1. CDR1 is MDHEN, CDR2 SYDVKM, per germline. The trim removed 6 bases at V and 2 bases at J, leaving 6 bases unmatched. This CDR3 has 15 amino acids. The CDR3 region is CASRGTGGRTYEQYF. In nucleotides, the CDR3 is TGTGCCAGCAGGGGGACAGGGGGAAGAACCTACGAGCAGTACTTC.

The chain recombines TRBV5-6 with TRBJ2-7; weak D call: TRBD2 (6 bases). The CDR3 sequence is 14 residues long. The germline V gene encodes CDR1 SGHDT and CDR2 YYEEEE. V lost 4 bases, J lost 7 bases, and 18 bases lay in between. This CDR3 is CASSPPLASGEQYF. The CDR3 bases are TGTGCCAGCAGCCCACCTCTAGCGTCGGGGGAGCAGTACTTC. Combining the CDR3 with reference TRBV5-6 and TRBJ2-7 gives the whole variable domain DAGVTQSPTHLIKTRGQQVTLRCSPKSGHDTVSWYQQALGQGPQFIFQYYEEEERQRGNFPDRFSGHQFPNYSSELNVNALLLGDSALYLCASSPPLASGEQYFGPGTRLTVT.

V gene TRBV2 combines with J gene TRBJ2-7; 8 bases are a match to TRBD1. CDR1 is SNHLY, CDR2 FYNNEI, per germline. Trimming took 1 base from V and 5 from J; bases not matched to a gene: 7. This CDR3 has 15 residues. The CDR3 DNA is TGTGCCAGCAGTGAAGGACAGGGGTTCTTCGACGAGCAGTACTTC. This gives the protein CASSEGQGFFDEQYF.

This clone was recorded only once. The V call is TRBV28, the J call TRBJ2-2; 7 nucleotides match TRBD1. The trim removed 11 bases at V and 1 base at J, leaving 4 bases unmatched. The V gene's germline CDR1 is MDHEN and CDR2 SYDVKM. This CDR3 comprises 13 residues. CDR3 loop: CALRTGNTGELFF. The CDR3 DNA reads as TGTGCCCTTCGGACAGGGAACACCGGGGAGCTGTTTTTT.

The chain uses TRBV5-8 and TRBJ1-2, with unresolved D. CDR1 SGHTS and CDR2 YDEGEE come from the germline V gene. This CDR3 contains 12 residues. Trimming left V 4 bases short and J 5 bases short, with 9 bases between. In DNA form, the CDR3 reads TGTGCCAGCAGCGCGGGTACTTATGGCTACACCTTC. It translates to CASSAGTYGYTF. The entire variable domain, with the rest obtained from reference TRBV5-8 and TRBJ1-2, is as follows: EAGVTQSPTHLIKTRGQQATLRCSPISGHTSVYWYQQALGLGLQFLLWYDEGEERNRGNFPPRFSGRQFPNYSSELNVNALELEDSALYLCASSAGTYGYTFGSGTRLTVV.

The CDR3 sequence: CSVEFPGTGPSTTTYEQYF. CDR3 sequence (DNA): TGCAGCGTCGAGTTCCCCGGGACAGGCCCATCCACTACAACCTACGAGCAGTACTTC. The rearrangement joins TRBV29-1 to TRBJ2-7; 8 nucleotides match TRBD1. The CDR3 is 19 amino acids. Losses at the gene ends were 6 bases for V and 2 bases for J; bases not matched to a gene: 24. CDR1 and CDR2 (germline): SQVTM, ANQGSEA.

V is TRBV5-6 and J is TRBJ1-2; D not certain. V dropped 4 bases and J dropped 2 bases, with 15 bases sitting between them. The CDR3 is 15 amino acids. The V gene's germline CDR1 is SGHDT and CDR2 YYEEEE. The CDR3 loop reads CASSTTQQRNYGYTF. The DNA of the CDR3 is TGTGCCAGCAGCACCACCCAACAGAGAAACTATGGCTACACCTTC.

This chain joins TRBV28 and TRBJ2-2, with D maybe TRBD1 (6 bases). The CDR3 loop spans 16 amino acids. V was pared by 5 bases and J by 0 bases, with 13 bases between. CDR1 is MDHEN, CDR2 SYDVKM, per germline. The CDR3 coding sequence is TGTGCCAGCAGTAAACGCAGGACAGCGAACACCGGGGAGCTGTTTTTT. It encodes CASSKRRTANTGELFF.

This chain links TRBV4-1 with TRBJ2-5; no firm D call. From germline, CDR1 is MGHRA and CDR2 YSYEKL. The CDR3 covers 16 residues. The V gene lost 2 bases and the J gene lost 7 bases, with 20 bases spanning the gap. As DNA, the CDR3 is TGCGCCAGCAGCCAAATTGAGCAGCTGCAGTGGGGGACCCAGTACTTC. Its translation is CASSQIEQLQWGTQYF.

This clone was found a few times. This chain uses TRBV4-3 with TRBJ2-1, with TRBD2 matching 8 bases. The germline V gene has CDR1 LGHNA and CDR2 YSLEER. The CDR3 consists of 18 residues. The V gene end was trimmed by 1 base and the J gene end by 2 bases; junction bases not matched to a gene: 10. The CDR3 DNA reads TGCGCCAGCAGCCAAGCCCAGCCCGGGGGGGCTACCTACAATGAGCAGTTCTTC. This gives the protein CASSQAQPGGATYNEQFF.

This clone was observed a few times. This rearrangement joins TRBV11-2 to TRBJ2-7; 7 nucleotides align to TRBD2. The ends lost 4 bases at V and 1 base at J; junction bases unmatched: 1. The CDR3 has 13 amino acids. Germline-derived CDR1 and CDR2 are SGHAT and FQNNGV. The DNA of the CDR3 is TGTGCCAGCAGCTGGGGGGGGTCCTACGAGCAGTACTTC. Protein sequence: CASSWGGSYEQYF.

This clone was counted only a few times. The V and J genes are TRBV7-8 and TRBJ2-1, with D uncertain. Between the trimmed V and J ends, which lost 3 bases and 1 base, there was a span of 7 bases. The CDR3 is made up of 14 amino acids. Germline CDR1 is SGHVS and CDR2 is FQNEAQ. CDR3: CASSFLGSYNEQFF. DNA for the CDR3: TGTGCCAGCAGCTTCCTGGGTTCCTACAATGAGCAGTTCTTC.

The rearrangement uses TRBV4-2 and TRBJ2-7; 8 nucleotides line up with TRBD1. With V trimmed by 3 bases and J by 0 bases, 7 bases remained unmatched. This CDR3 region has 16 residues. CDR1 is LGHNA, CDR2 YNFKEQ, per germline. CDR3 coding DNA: TGTGCCAGCAGCCAGGAGGTCGGGACAGGCTCCTACGAGCAGTACTTC. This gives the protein CASSQEVGTGSYEQYF.

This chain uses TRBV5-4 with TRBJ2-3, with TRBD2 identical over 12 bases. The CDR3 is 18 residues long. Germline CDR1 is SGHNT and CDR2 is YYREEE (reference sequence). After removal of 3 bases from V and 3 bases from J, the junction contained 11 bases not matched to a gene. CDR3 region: CASSSEFGLAGGTDTQYF. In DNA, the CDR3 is TGTGCCAGCAGCTCCGAATTTGGGCTAGCGGGAGGGACAGATACGCAGTATTTT.

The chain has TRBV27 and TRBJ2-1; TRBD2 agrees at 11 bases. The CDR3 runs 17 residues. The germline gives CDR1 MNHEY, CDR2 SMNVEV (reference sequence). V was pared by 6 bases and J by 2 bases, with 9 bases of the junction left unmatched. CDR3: CASSTTSGTPPYNEQFF. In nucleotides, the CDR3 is TGTGCCAGCAGCACGACTAGCGGGACTCCCCCCTACAATGAGCAGTTCTTC.

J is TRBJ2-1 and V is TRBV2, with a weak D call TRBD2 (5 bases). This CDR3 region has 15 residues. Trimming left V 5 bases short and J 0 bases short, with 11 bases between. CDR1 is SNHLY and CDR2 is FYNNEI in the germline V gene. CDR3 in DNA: TGTGCCAGCAGTCATAGCGTCAGCTCCTACAATGAGCAGTTCTTC. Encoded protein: CASSHSVSSYNEQFF.

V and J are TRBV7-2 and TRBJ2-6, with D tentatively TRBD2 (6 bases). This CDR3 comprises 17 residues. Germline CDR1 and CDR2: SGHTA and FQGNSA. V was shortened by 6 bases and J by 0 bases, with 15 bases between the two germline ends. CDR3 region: CASRATGGDSGANVLTF. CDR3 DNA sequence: TGTGCCAGCAGGGCAACCGGAGGGGACTCTGGGGCCAACGTCCTGACTTTC.

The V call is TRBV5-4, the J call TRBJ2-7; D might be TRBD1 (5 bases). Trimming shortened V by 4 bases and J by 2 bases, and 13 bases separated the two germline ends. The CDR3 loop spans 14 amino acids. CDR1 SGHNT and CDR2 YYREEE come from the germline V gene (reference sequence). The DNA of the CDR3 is TGTGCCAGCAGCGACTCGACAGTTACCTACGAGCAGTACTTC. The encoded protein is CASSDSTVTYEQYF.

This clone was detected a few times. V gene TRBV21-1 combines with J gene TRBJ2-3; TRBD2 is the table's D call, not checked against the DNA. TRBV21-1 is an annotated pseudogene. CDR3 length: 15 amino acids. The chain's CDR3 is CASSSSGSGTDTQYF. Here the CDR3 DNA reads TGTGCCAGCAGTTCTAGCGGATCGGGCACAGATACGCAGTATTTT.

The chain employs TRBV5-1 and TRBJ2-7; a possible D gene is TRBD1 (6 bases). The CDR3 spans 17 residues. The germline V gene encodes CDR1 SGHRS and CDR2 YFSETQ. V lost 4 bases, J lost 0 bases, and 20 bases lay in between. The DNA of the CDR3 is TGCGCCAGCAGCCTCCTCCCCCTACAGGGAAGCTCCTACGAGCAGTACTTC. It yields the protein CASSLLPLQGSSYEQYF.

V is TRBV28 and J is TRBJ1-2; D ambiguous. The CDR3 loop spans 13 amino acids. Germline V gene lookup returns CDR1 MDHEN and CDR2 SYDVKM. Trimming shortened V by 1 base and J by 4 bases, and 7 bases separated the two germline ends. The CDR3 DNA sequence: TGTGCCAGCAGTTTATTACGGGGCTATGGCTACACCTTC. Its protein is CASSLLRGYGYTF.